The sequence of this T cell receptor beta chain was determined in a study of somatic mutations in cytotoxic T cells in rheumatoid arthritis listed by TCRdb under 2017. Regarding the complete study: Before any treatment started and right after they were diagnosed, patients gave peripheral blood samples (about 30 ml EDTA). TCRB deep sequencing covered some 60 patients with rheumatoid arthritis along with approximately 20 healthy controls. Patients and controls did not essentially differ in median age, which was nearly identical between the groups. To characterize clonality, the study used TCRB deep sequencing while asking whether somatic mutations are carried by expanded CD8+ T-cell clones in newly diagnosed, untreated rheumatoid arthritis. A FACSAria II or Sony SH800 was used to flow-sort some V beta antibody-stained T-cell populations at nearly 100% purity, and TCRB sequencing was also done on sorted V beta1+ cells. Study-wide conclusions, independent of this receptor: There was no significant difference in CD8+ T-cell clonality between rheumatoid arthritis patients and age-matched healthy controls. The slight underrepresentation of TRBV07 in patients was not corrected for multiple comparisons. The largest CD8+ clone made up more than 20% of CD8+ cells in 8 of 65 patients, and blood and synovial fluid shared several identical CD8+ TCRB sequences. The antigen targets of the expanded CD8+ clones were unknown, and absence from virus-specific databases did not rule out viral specificity. In patients, CD8+ clonality rose with age (Spearman r ~ 0.46), which was not the case in healthy controls.

On an AutoMACS, CD4+ and CD8+ cells were isolated via positive magnetic bead selection, and their purity was verified by flow cytometry. After a first flow cytometry screen using a TCR V beta antibody panel, clonal expansions were characterized through TCRB deep sequencing of sorted CD8+ fractions. Peripheral blood mononuclear cells were isolated by Ficoll-Paque PLUS density gradient separation. Using Nucleospin Tissue or Tissue XS kits, DNA was extracted from CD4-enriched, CD8-enriched or PBMC samples, with quantification by a Qubit 2.0 fluorometer. Sequencing of TCRB CDR3 was done on genomic DNA with the immunoSEQ assay. The authors' pipeline ran thus. Only a few patient CD8+ clones larger than 1% matched published virus-specific TCRB sequences when compared against them. Only productive TCRB rearrangements were included in the analyses. A clone was defined by a unique TCRB CDR3 sequence, and clonality was computed as a productive clonality index based on Shannon entropy. To calculate repertoire overlap between two samples, the template counts of each clone were considered relative to each sample's total templates. V-gene usage measured by flow cytometry correlated with TCRB sequencing V-gene usage, with a Spearman r of around 0.59. The immuneACCESS repertoire file appears here via TCRdb, limited to in-frame rearrangements. These files lack a portion of the clones; in checked studies, under half of the deficit traces to unresolved V genes, and the cause of the others is not known. D and trimming come from the DNA, and the V and J calls and clone size come from that table. This sample gives about 20,000 clones in total; approximately 80% of them show up just once. Around 15% of the sample is held by the ten biggest clonotypes.

Germline trimming: 4 bases from V, 4 bases from J; junction bases outside gene matches: 8. CDR1 and CDR2 are drawn from the germline V gene: SGHVS, FNYEAQ. The CDR3 measures 16 amino acids from cysteine to phenylalanine. The read is trimmed to its CDR3 DNA, 48 bases read in frame from base 1. The sample holds a few counts of this clone. The clone's antigen remains unknown. No base quality values were provided; no much bigger clone lies one nucleotide off. The rearranged chain carries TRBV7-6 and TRBJ2-2, with TRBD1 identical over 8 junction bases. The sequence was collected from an adult with rheumatoid arthritis. The sequenced material came from CD8+ T cells sorted from blood. For the CDR3, the sequence is CASSWTGQGRTGELFF. The bases read TGTGCCAGCAGCTGGACAGGACAGGGACGCACCGGGGAGCTGTTTTTT.